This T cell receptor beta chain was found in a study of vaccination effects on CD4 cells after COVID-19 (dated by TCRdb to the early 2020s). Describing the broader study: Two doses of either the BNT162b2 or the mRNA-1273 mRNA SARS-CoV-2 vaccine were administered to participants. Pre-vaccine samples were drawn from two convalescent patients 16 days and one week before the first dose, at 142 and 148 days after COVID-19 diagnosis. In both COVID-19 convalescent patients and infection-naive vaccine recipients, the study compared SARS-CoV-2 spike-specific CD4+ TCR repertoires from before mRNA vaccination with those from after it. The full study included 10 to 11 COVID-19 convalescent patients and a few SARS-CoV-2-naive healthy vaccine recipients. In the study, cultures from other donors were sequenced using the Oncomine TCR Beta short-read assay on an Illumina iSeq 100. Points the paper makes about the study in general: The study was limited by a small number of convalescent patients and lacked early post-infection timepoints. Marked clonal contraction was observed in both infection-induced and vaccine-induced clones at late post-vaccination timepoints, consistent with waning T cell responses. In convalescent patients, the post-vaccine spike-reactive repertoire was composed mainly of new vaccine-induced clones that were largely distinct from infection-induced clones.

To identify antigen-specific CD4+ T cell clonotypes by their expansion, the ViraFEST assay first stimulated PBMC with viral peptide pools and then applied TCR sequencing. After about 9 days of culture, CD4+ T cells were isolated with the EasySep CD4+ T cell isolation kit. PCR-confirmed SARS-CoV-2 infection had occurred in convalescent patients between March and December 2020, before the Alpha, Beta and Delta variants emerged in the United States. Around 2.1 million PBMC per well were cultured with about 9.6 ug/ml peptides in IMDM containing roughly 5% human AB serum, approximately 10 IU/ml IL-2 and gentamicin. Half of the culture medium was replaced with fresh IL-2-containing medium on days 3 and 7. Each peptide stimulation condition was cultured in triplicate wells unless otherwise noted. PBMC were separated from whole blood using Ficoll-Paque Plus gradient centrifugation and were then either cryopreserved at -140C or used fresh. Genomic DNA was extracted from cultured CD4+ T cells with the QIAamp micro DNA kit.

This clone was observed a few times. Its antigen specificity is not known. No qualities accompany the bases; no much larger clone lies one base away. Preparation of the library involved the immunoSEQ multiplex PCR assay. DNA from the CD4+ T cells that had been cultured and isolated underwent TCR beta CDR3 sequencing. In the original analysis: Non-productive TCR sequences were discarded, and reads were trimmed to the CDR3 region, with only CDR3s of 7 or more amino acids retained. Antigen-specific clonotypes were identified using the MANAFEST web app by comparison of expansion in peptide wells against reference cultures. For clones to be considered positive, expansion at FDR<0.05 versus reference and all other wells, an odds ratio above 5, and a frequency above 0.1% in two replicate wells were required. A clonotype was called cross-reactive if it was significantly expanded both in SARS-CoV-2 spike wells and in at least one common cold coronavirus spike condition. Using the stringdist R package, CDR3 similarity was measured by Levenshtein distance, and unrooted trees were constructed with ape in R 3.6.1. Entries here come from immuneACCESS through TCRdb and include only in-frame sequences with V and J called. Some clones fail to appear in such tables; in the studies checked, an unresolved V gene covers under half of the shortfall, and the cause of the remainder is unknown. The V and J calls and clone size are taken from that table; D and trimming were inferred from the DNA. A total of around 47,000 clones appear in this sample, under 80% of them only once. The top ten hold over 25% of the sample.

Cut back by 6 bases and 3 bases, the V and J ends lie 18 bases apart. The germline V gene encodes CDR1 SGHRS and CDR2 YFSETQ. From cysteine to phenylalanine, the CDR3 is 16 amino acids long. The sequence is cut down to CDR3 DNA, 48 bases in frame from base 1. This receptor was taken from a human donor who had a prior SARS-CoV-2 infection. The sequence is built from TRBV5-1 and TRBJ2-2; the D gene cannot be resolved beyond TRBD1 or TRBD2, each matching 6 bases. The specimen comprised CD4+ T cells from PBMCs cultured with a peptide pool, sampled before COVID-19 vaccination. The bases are TGCGCCAGCACCGTCAGGGGAGGCGCGGACACCGGGGAGCTGTTTTTT. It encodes CASTVRGGADTGELFF.